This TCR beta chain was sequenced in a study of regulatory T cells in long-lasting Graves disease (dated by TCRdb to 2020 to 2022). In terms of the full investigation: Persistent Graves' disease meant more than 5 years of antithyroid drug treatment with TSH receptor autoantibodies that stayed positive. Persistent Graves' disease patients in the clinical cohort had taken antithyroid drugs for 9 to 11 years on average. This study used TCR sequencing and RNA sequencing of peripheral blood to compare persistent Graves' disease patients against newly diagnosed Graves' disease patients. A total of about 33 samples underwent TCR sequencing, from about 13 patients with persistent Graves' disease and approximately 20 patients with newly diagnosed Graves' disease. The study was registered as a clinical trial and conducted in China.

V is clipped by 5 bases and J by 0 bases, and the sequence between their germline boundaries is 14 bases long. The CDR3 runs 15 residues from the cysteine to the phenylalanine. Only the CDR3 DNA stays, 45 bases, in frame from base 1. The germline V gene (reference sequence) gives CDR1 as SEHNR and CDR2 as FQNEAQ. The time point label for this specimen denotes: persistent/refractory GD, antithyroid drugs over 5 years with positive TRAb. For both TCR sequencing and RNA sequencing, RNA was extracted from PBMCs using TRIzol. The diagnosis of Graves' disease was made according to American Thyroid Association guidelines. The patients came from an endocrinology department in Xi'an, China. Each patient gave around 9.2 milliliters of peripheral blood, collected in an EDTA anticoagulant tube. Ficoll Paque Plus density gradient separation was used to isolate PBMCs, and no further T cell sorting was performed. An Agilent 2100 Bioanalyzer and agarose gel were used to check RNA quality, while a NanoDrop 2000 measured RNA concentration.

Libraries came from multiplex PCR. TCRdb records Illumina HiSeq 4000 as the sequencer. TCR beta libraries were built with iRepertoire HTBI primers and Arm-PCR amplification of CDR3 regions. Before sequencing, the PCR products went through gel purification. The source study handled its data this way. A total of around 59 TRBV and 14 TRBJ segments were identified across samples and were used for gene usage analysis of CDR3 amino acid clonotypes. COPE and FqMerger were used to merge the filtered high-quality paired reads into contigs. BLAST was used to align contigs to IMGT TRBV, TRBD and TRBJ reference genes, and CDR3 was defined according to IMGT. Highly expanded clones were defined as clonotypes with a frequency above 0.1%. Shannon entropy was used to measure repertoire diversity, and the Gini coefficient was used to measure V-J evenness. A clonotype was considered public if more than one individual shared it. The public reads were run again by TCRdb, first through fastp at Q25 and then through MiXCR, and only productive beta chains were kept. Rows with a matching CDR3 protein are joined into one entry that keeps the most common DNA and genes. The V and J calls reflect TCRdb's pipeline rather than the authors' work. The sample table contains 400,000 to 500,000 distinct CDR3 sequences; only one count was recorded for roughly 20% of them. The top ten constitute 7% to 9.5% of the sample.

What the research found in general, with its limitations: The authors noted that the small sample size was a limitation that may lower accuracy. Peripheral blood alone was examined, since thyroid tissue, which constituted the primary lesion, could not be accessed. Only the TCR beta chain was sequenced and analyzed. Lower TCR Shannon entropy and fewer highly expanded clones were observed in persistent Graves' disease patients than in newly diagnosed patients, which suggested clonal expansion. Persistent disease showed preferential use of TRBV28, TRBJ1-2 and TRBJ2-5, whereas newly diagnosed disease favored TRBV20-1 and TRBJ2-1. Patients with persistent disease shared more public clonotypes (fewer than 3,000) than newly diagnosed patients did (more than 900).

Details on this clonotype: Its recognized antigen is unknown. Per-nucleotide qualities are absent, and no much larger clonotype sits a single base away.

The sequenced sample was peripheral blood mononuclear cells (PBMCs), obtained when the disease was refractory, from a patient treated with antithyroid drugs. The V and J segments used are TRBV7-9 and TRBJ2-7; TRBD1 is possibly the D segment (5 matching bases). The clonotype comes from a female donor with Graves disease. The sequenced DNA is TGTGCCAGCAGCCGCGTGGGGCTGAGCTCCTACGAGCAGTACTTC. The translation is CASSRVGLSSYEQYF.